The 23 T cell receptor beta chains below all came from one sample that was sequenced in a study of identifying expanded T cells in peripheral blood. TCRdb's table, derived via immunoSEQ multiplex PCR, lists solely in-frame clones and lacks some. The repertoire holds 90,000 or so clones, with 85% to 90% as singletons. Material for sequencing was blood. These TCRs come from a person aged 18-70 years in good health.

The chain joins TRBV28 to TRBJ1-4; D not resolved. CDR1 and CDR2 from the germline V gene are MDHEN and SYDVKM. V was shortened by 1 base and J by 4 bases, with 7 bases between the two germline ends. This CDR3 is 14 amino acids long. CDR3: CASSLSRLNEKLFF. In DNA, the CDR3 is TGTGCCAGCAGTTTATCCCGGCTTAATGAAAAACTGTTTTTT.

This clone was seen a few times. The chain is built from TRBV6-5 and TRBJ1-2; 7 bases map to TRBD1. The germline CDR1 and CDR2 sequences are MNHEY and SVGAGI. This CDR3 is 15 amino acids long. The ends lost 5 bases at V and 6 bases at J; junction bases unmatched: 12. The CDR3 loop is CASSLTGAITHGYTF. The DNA for the CDR3 is TGTGCCAGCAGTCTCACAGGGGCCATAACTCATGGCTACACCTTC.

This sequence joins TRBV7-9 and TRBJ2-1, with 9 nucleotides matching TRBD1. V lost 5 bases to trimming and J lost 3 bases; unmatched junction nucleotides: 5. Germline V gene lookup returns CDR1 SEHNR and CDR2 FQNEAQ (reference sequence). CDR3 size: 15 residues. The CDR3: CASSLGQGSYNEQFF. The CDR3 DNA reads as TGTGCCAGCAGCCTGGGACAGGGTAGCTACAATGAGCAGTTCTTC.

The chain combines TRBV7-6 with TRBJ2-3, with TRBD1 identical over 7 bases. Germline CDR1 SGHVS, CDR2 FNYEAQ. The junction had 4 bases not matched to a gene; V was cut back by 4 bases and J by 0 bases. This CDR3 has 15 residues. CDR3 nucleotide sequence: TGTGCCAGCAGCTCTCAGGACAGGAGCACAGATACGCAGTATTTT. Translated: CASSSQDRSTDTQYF.

The rearrangement uses TRBV6-1 and TRBJ2-2; the D gene is possibly TRBD1 (5 bases). The CDR3 covers 14 residues. From germline, CDR1 is MNHNS and CDR2 SASEGT. Trimming stripped 6 bases from V and 0 bases from J, with 8 bases between. This CDR3 is CASSAGPNTGELFF. CDR3 DNA: TGTGCCAGCAGCGCAGGGCCGAACACCGGGGAGCTGTTTTTT.

This clone was seen only once. The chain joins TRBV5-5 to TRBJ1-2; D remains ambiguous. With 0 bases removed from V and 5 bases from J, the gap between germline ends came to 5 bases. CDR1 and CDR2 (germline): SGHKS, YYEKEE (reference sequence). This CDR3 comprises 12 residues. CDR3 in DNA: TGTGCCAGCAGCTTGGGTCAGTATGGCTACACCTTC. As protein: CASSLGQYGYTF.

The rearrangement links TRBV28 to TRBJ2-7; TRBD1 aligns across 11 bases. V lost 3 bases to trimming and J lost 3 bases; unmatched junction nucleotides: 4. Germline loops: CDR1 MDHEN, CDR2 SYDVKM. The CDR3 runs 15 residues. CDR3 coding DNA: TGTGCCAGCAGTTTTACCGGGACAGGGGGCTACGAGCAGTACTTC. This translates into CASSFTGTGGYEQYF. Together with reference TRBV28 and TRBJ2-7, the CDR3 gives the full variable domain: DVKVTQSSRYLVKRTGEKVFLECVQDMDHENMFWYRQDPGLGLRLIYFSYDVKMKEKGDIPEGYSVSREKKERFSLILESASTNQTSMYLCASSFTGTGGYEQYFGPGTRLTVT.

The genes are TRBV7-9 and TRBJ1-5; 7 bases align to TRBD1. Germline V CDR1 and CDR2: SEHNR, FQNEAQ (reference sequence). This CDR3 contains 14 residues. V was pared by 1 base and J by 11 bases, with 8 bases of the junction left unmatched. The CDR3 coding sequence is TGTGCCAGCAGCTTAGGACAGGGTAATAGGGCCCAGCATTTT. This sequence encodes CASSLGQGNRAQHF.

J is TRBJ2-7 and V is TRBV11-2; perhaps TRBD1 as D (6 bases). This CDR3 has 16 residues. Between the trimmed V and J ends, which lost 5 bases and 3 bases, there was a span of 20 bases. Germline V CDR1 and CDR2: SGHAT, FQNNGV. CDR3 residues: CASSEGVGTAGYEQYF. Written as DNA, the CDR3 is TGTGCCAGCAGCGAGGGGGTGGGTACAGCCGGCTACGAGCAGTACTTC.

This sequence joins TRBV18 and TRBJ2-7; 8 bases fit TRBD1. The germline V gene has CDR1 KGHSH and CDR2 LQKENI. After removal of 1 base from V and 5 bases from J, the junction contained 10 bases not matched to a gene. This CDR3 has 16 residues. For the CDR3, the DNA is TGTGCCAGCTCACCACGTGAGACAGGGGTTGGGAACGAGCAGTACTTC. It yields the protein CASSPRETGVGNEQYF.

V usage is TRBV7-9 and J usage is TRBJ1-1; D might be TRBD1 (6 bases). The germline gives CDR1 SEHNR, CDR2 FQNEAQ (reference sequence). V was pared by 5 bases and J by 1 base, with 11 bases between. The CDR3 extends over 14 amino acids. The CDR3 DNA reads TGTGCCAGCAGCCGAAGACAGGAGAACACTGAAGCTTTCTTT. Amino acids: CASSRRQENTEAFF.

The chain recombines TRBV28 with TRBJ1-1; 7 bases map to TRBD1. Losses at the gene ends were 7 bases for V and 4 bases for J; bases not matched to a gene: 6. Germline values: CDR1 MDHEN, CDR2 SYDVKM. This CDR3 comprises 13 residues. CDR3 residues: CASKGARSTEAFF. The CDR3 DNA is TGTGCCAGCAAGGGGGCCCGATCCACTGAAGCTTTCTTT.

This clone was detected only a few times. This chain connects TRBV10-1 to TRBJ2-3; TRBD2 might be the D (6 bases). The length of the CDR3 is 13 residues. V dropped 5 bases and J dropped 14 bases, with 20 bases sitting between them. Germline V CDR1 and CDR2: WNHNN, SYGVQD (reference sequence). DNA for the CDR3: TGCGCCAGCAGTCCGGGGGACCCACCTTTGCCGTATTTT. Protein product: CASSPGDPPLPYF.

This clone showed up just once. The genes are TRBV5-1 and TRBJ2-6, with D possibly matching TRBD1 (5 bases). The V gene's germline CDR1 is SGHRS and CDR2 YFSETQ. V was clipped by 4 bases and J by 1 base, with 9 bases between them. CDR3 length: 15 amino acids. In DNA, the CDR3 is TGCGCCAGCAGCATTCCAGGGTCTGGGGCCAACGTCCTGACTTTC. Translation: CASSIPGSGANVLTF.

V gene TRBV5-5 combines with J gene TRBJ2-1, with 9 bases identical to TRBD1. V trimming: 2 bases; J trimming: 8 bases; junction bases outside the gene matches: 5. In germline, CDR1 is SGHKS, CDR2 YYEKEE (reference sequence). The CDR3 runs 14 residues. This CDR3 is CASSLRTGADEQFF. The CDR3 nucleotides are TGTGCCAGCAGCTTAAGGACAGGGGCCGATGAGCAGTTCTTC.

The V gene is TRBV5-5, the J gene TRBJ1-1; the D is unclear. Trimming left V 1 base short and J 1 base short, with 14 bases between. Germline-derived CDR1 and CDR2 are SGHKS and YYEKEE (reference sequence). There are 16 residues in the CDR3. In DNA, the CDR3 is TGTGCCAGCAGCTTGTCGGGAGGCGCCACGAACACTGAAGCTTTCTTT. It translates to CASSLSGGATNTEAFF.

This clone was seen only once. The chain has TRBV6-5 and TRBJ1-2; 7 bases match TRBD1. Germline assignment: CDR1 MNHEY and CDR2 SVGAGI. CDR3 length: 13 residues. The V segment lost 8 bases and the J segment 2 bases; nucleotides outside the gene matches: 5. The CDR3 bases are TGTGCCAGCTGCGGGACAGAAAACTATGGCTACACCTTC. Its protein product is CASCGTENYGYTF.

This clone was seen a single time. This rearrangement joins TRBV4-2 to TRBJ1-1; possible D gene TRBD1, 6 bases. Germline V gene sequence: CDR1 LGHNA, CDR2 YNFKEQ. The germline V and J ends were trimmed by 4 bases and 5 bases, with 26 bases remaining between them. This CDR3 spans 18 amino acids. The DNA of the CDR3 is TGTGCCAGCAGCCTCACCGGAAAGAACGCGGGGGCTGGTACTGAAGCTTTCTTT. Encoded protein: CASSLTGKNAGAGTEAFF.

The V and J genes are TRBV5-6 and TRBJ1-1; 7 bases match TRBD1. This CDR3 comprises 14 residues. Germline V gene sequence: CDR1 SGHDT, CDR2 YYEEEE. Trimming at V came to 4 bases and at J to 4 bases, leaving 7 bases not matched to a gene. The CDR3, as DNA: TGTGCCAGCAGCCTCGGACAGGCGGGCACTGAAGCTTTCTTT. It encodes CASSLGQAGTEAFF.

This chain links TRBV2 with TRBJ1-2; 8 nucleotides line up with TRBD1. J gave up 7 bases and V 4 bases, and 8 bases lay outside the gene matches. Germline CDR1 reads SNHLY; CDR2 reads FYNNEI. This CDR3 comprises 14 residues. The CDR3 reads CASSVELDRVGYTF. The CDR3 DNA reads TGTGCCAGCAGTGTGGAGCTGGACAGGGTTGGCTACACCTTC.

The chain couples TRBV6-5 to TRBJ2-3; D unresolved. Germline lookup yields CDR1 MNHEY and CDR2 SVGAGI. The V end lost 4 bases, the J end lost 2 bases, and 1 base lay between the germline ends. The CDR3 runs to 11 residues. CDR3 in amino acids: CASSSTDTQYF. In nucleotides, the CDR3 is TGTGCCAGCAGTTCCACAGATACGCAGTATTTT.

This clone was seen only a few times. V usage is TRBV6-5 and J usage is TRBJ1-2; 7 nucleotides agree with TRBD1. J gave up 3 bases and V 5 bases, and 6 bases lay outside the gene matches. CDR3 length: 14 amino acids. Per germline, CDR1 MNHEY and CDR2 SVGAGI. In DNA form, the CDR3 reads TGTGCCAGCAGTGACGCGACAGGGTACTATGGCTACACCTTC. As protein: CASSDATGYYGYTF.

This chain connects TRBV2 to TRBJ1-1, with D unresolved. CDR3 length: 13 residues. Between the trimmed V and J ends, which lost 1 base and 5 bases, there was a span of 8 bases. Germline V gene data show CDR1 as SNHLY and CDR2 as FYNNEI. The CDR3 DNA sequence: TGTGCCAGCAGTGAAGAGATAGGGACTGAAGCTTTCTTT. Translation: CASSEEIGTEAFF.